Given below is one T cell receptor beta chain in context. CDR1 and CDR2 (germline): SGHDN, FVKESK. Trimming removed 0 bases from V and 6 bases from J, with 15 bases in between. The CDR3 consists of 15 residues. The record originates from a study of T cell changes during pregnancy in multiple sclerosis. Profiled with immunoSEQ multiplex PCR; TCRdb holds only in-frame clones, not every one. This sample has just under 40,000 clones; 75% to 95% occur once, and the top ten carry around 0.47%. The source is a female donor in good health, enrolled as a control in a pregnancy study. This chain joins TRBV14 and TRBJ2-7; D perhaps matches TRBD1 (6 bases). Sequencing used CD4+ T cells from peripheral blood mononuclear cells, obtained in the first trimester of pregnancy. This chain's CDR3 is CASSQDRVTGGEQYF. The CDR3 coding sequence is TGTGCCAGCAGCCAAGATAGGGTGACAGGTGGCGAGCAGTACTTC.